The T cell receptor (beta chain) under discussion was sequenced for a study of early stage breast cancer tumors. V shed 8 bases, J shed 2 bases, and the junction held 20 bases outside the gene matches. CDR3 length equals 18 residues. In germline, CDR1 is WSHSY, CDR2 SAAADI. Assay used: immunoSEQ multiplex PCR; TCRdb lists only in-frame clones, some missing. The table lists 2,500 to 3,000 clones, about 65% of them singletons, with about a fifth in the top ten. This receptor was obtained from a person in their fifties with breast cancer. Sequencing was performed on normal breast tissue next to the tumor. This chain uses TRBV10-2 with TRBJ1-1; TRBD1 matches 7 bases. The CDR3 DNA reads TGCGCCAGCTCGGGGGGGCGACAGGGATTTGGGGTCAACACTGAAGCTTTCTTT. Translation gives CASSGGRQGFGVNTEAFF.